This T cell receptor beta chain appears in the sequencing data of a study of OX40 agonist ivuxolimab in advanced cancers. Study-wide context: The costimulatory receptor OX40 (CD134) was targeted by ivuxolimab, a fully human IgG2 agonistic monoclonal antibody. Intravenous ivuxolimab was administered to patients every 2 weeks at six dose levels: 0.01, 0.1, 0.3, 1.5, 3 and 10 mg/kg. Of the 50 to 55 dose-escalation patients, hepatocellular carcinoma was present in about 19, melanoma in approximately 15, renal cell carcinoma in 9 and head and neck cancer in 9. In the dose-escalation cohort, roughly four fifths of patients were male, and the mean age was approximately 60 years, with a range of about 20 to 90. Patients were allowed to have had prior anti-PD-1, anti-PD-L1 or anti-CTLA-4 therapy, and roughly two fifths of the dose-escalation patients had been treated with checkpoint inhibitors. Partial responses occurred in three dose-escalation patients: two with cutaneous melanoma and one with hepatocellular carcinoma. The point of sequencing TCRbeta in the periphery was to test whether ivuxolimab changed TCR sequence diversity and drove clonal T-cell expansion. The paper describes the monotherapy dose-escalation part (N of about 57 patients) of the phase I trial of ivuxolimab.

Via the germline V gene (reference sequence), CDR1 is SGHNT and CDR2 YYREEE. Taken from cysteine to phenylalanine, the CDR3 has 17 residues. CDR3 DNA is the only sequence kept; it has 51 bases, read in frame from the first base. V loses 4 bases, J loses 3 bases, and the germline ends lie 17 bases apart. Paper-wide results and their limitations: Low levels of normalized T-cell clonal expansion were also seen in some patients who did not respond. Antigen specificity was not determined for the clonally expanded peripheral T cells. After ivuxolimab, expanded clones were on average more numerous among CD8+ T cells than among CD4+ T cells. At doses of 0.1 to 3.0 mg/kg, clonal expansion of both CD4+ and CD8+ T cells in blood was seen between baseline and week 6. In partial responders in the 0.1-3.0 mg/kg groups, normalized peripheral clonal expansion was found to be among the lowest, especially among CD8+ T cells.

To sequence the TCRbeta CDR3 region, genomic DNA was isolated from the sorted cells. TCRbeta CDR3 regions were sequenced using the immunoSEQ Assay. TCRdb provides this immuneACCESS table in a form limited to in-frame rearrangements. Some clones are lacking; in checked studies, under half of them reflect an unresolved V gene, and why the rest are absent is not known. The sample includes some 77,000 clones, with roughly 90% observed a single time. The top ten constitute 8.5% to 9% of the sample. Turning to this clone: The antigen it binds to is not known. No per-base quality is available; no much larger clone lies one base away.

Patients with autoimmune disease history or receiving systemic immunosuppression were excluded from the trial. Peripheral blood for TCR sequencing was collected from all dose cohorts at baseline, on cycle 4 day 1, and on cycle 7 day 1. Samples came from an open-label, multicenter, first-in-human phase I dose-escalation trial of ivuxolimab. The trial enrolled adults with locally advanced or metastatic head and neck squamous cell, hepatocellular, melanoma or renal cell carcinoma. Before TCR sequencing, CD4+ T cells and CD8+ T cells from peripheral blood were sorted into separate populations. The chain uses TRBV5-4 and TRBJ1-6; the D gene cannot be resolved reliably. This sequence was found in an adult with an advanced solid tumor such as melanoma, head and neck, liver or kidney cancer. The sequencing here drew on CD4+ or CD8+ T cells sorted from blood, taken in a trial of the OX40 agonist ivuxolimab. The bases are TGTGCCAGCAGCAGCGTGAGCGCTACCCTCTATAATTCACCCCTCCACTTT. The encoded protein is CASSSVSATLYNSPLHF.